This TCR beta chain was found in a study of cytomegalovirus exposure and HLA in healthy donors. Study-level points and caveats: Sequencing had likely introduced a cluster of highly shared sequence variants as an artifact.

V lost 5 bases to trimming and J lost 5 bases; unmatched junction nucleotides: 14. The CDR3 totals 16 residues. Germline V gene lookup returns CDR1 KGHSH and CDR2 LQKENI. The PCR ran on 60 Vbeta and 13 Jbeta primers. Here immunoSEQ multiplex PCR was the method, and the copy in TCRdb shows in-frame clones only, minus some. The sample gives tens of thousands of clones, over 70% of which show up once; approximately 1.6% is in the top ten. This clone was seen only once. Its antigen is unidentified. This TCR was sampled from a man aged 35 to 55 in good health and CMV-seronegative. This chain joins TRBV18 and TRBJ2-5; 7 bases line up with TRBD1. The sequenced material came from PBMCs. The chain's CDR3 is CASSSLLPGRGETQYF. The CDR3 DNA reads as TGTGCCAGCTCATCACTCCTACCAGGCAGGGGGGAGACCCAGTACTTC. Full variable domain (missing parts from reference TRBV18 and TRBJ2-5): NAGVMQNPRHLVRRRGQEARLRCSPMKGHSHVYWYRQLPEEGLKFMVYLQKENIIDESGMPKERFSAEFPKEGPSILRIQQVVRGDSAAYFCASSSLLPGRGETQYFGPGTRLLVL.